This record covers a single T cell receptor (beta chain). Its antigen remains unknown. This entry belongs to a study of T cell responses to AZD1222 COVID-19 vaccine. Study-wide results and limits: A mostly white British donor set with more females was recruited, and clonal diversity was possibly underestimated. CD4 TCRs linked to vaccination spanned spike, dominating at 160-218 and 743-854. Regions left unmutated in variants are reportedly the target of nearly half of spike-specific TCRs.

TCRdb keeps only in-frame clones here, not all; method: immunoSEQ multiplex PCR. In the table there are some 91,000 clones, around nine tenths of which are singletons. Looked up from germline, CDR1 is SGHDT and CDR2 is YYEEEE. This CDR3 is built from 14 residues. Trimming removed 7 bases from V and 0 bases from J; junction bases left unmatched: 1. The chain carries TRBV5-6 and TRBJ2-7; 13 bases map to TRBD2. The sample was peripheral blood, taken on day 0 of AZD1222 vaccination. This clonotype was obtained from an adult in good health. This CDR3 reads CASRTSGSSYEQYF. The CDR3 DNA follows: TGTGCCAGCCGGACTAGCGGGAGCTCCTACGAGCAGTACTTC.